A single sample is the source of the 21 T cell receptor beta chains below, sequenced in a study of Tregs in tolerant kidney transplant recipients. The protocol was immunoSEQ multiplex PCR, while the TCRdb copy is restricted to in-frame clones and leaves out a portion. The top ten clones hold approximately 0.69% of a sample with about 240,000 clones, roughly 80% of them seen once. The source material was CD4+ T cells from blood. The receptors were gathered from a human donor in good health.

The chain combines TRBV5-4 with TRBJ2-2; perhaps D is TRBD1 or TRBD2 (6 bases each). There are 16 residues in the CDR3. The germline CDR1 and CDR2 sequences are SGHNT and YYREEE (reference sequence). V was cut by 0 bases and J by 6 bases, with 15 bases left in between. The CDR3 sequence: CASSLAVGAGSGELFF. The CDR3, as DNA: TGTGCCAGCAGCTTGGCGGTGGGGGCGGGATCCGGGGAGCTGTTTTTT. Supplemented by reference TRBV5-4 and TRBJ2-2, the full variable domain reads ETGVTQSPTHLIKTRGQQVTLRCSSQSGHNTVSWYQQALGQGPQFIFQYYREEENGRGNFPPRFSGLQFPNYSSELNVNALELDDSALYLCASSLAVGAGSGELFFGEGSRLTVL.

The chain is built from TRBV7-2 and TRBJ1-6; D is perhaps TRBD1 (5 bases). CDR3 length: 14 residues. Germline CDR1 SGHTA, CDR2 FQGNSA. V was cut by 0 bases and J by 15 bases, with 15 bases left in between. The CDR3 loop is CASSLALSGDLLHF. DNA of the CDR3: TGTGCCAGCAGCTTAGCGCTGTCGGGGGATCTCCTCCACTTT.

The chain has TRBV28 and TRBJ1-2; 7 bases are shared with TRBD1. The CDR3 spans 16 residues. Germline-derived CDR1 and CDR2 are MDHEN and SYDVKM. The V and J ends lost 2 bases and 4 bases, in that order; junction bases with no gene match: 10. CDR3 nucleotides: TGTGCCAGCAGTTTAAACCACAGGGGCAAGGGCTATGGCTACACCTTC. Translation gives CASSLNHRGKGYGYTF.

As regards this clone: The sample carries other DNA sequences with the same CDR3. The CDR3 loop reads CASSLEPLSSYNEQFF. CDR3 nucleotide sequence: TGCGCCAGCAGCTTGGAACCTTTGAGCTCCTACAATGAGCAGTTCTTC. V gene TRBV5-1 combines with J gene TRBJ2-1; D unresolved. CDR1 is SGHRS, CDR2 YFSETQ, per germline. The CDR3 runs to 16 residues. With 0 bases removed from V and 0 bases from J, the gap between germline ends came to 10 bases.

The CDR3 DNA sequence: TGTGCCAGCAGCCAAGGGACAGGGCCCTATGGCTACACCTTC. It yields the protein CASSQGTGPYGYTF. This chain links TRBV4-2 with TRBJ1-2; the match to TRBD1 covers 8 bases. Germline CDR1 is LGHNA and CDR2 is YNFKEQ. The CDR3 sequence is 14 residues long. J gave up 4 bases and V 1 base, and 2 bases lay outside the gene matches.

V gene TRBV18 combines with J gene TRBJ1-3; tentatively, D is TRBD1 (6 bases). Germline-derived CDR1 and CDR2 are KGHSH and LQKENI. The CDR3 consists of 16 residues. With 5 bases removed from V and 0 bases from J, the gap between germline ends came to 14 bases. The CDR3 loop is CASSSRQEPSGNTIYF. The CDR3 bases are TGTGCCAGCTCATCCCGACAGGAGCCCTCTGGAAACACCATATATTTT.

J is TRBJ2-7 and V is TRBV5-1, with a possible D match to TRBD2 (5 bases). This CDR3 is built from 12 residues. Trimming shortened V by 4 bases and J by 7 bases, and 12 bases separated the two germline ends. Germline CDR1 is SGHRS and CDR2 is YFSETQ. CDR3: CASSPGLGEQYF. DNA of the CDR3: TGCGCCAGCAGCCCCGGACTGGGGGAGCAGTACTTC.

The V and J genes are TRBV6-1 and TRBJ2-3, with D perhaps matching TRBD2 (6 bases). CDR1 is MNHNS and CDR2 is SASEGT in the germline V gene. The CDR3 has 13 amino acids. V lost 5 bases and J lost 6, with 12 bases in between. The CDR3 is CASSPDYRDTQYF. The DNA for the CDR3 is TGTGCCAGCAGTCCGGACTATCGGGATACGCAGTATTTT.

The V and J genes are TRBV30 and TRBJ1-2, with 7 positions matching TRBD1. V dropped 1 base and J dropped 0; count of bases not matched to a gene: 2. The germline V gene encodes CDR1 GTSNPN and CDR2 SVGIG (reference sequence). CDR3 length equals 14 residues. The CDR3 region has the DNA TGTGCCTGGAGTGCCGGGACAGCTAACTATGGCTACACCTTC. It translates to CAWSAGTANYGYTF.

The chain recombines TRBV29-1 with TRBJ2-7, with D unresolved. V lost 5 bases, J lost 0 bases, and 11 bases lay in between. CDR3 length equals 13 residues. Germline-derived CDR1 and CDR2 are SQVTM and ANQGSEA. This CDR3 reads CSVRVQSSYEQYF. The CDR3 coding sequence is TGCAGCGTTCGGGTCCAGAGCTCCTACGAGCAGTACTTC.

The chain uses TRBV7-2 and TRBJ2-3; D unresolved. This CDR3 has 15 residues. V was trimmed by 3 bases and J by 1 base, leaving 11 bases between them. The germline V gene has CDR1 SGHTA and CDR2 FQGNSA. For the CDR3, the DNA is TGTGCCAGCAGCTTCCTCCCCGGACGCACAGATACGCAGTATTTT. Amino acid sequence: CASSFLPGRTDTQYF.

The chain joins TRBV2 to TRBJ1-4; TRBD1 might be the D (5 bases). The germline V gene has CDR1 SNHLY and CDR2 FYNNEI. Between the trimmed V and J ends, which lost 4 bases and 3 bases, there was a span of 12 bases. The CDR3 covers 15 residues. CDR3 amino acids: CASSARRGANEKLFF. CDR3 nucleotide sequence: TGTGCCAGCAGTGCCAGGCGAGGGGCTAATGAAAAACTGTTTTTT.

Here the CDR3 DNA reads TGCAGCGTAGGCGACAGGGCTGGGGCCAACGTCCTGACTTTC. Translating it yields CSVGDRAGANVLTF. The chain joins TRBV29-1 to TRBJ2-6, with TRBD1 matching over 7 bases. Germline CDR1 and CDR2: SQVTM and ANQGSEA. The CDR3 runs 14 residues. J gave up 2 bases and V 6 bases, and 4 bases lay outside the gene matches. The full variable domain, rest sourced from reference TRBV29-1 and TRBJ2-6, is SAVISQKPSRDICQRGTSLTIQCQVDSQVTMMFWYRQQPGQSLTLIATANQGSEATYESGFVIDKFPISRPNLTFSTLTVSNMSPEDSSIYLCSVGDRAGANVLTFGAGSRLTVL.

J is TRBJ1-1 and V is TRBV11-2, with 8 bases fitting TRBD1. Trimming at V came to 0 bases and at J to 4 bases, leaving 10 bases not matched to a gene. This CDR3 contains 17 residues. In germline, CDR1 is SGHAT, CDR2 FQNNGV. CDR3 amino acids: CASSLEAWNTGGTEAFF. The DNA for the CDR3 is TGTGCCAGCAGCTTAGAGGCTTGGAATACAGGGGGCACTGAAGCTTTCTTT.

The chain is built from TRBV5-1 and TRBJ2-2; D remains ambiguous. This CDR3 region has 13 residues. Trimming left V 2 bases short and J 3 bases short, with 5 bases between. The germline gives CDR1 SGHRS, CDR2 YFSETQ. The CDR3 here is CASSFPDTGELFF. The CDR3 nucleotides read TGCGCCAGCAGCTTTCCAGACACCGGGGAGCTGTTTTTT.

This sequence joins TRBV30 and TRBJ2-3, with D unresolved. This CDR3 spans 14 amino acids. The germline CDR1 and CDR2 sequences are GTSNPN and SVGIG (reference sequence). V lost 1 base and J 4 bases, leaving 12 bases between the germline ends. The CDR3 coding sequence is TGTGCCTGGAGTGAGGGTAGATCGGCAGATACGCAGTATTTT. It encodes CAWSEGRSADTQYF.

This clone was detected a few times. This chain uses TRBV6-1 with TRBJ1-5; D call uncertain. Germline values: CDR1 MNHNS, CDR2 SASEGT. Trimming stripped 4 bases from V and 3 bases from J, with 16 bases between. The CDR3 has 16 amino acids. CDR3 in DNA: TGTGCCAGCAGTGCCCGGACGGGTACAAACAATCAGCCCCAGCATTTT. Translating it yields CASSARTGTNNQPQHF.

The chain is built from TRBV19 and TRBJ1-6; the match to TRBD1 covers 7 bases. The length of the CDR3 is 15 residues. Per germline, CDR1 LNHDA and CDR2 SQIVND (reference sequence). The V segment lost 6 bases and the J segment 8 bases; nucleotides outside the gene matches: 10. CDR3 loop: CASSQEGAYDSPLHF. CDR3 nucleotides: TGTGCCAGTAGCCAGGAGGGGGCATACGATTCACCCCTCCACTTT. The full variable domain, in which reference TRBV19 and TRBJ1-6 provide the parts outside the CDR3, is DGGITQSPKYLFRKEGQNVTLSCEQNLNHDAMYWYRQDPGQGLRLIYYSQIVNDFQKGDIAEGYSVSREKKESFPLTVTSAQKNPTAFYLCASSQEGAYDSPLHFGNGTRLTVT.

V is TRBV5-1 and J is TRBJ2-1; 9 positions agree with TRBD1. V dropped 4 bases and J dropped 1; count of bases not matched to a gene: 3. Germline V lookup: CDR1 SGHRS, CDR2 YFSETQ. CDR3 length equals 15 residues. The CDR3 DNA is TGCGCCAGCAGCGCGGGACAGGGATCCTACAATGAGCAGTTCTTC. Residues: CASSAGQGSYNEQFF.

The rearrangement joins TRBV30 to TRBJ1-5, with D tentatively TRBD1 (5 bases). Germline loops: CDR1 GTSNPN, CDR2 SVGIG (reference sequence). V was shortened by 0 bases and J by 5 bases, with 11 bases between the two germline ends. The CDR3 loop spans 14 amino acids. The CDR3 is CAWSVGRVHQPQHF. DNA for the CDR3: TGTGCCTGGAGTGTAGGCAGGGTTCATCAGCCCCAGCATTTT.

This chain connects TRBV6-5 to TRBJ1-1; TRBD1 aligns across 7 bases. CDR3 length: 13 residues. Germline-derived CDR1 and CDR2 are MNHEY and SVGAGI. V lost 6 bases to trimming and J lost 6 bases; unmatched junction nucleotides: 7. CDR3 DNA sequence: TGTGCCAGCAGGACCGACAGGGACTCTGAAGCTTTCTTT. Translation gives CASRTDRDSEAFF.